The rows below give T cell receptor beta chains drawn from one sample of a study of T-cell reconstitution after alpha-beta-depleted transplantation in children. TCRdb reprocessed the PCR reads via MiXCR and lists one record per CDR3 protein. The sample lists fewer than 550,000 distinct CDR3 sequences; approximately 10% were seen once. Sequencing used PBMCs, mostly from graft donor cells, obtained 180 days after TCRalphabeta/CD19-depleted stem cell transplant. The receptors shown here come from a female patient aged 2 to 10 who had a stem cell transplant for aplastic anemia, so the T cells may come from the graft donor. Each CDR3 is given with its conserved first and last residue. D genes are given only for firm matches. Some rows mark clone size as missing; the rest say once, few, many or name a class of expanded clone.

few	TRBV7-2	TRBD2	TRBJ2-3	TGTGCCAGCAGCATTCTAGCGGGACCTCGGCGAGATACGCAGTATTTT	CASSILAGPRRDTQYF
.	TRBV20-1	TRBD2	TRBJ2-1	TGCAGTGCTCTGGGACTAGCGCCTTCCTACAATGAGCAGTTCTTC	CSALGLAPSYNEQFF
few	TRBV20-1	.	TRBJ2-6	TGCAGTGCTAGAGATGAAAAGGGGAATAGTTGGTGGGGGGCCAACGTCCTGACTTTC	CSARDEKGNSWWGANVLTF
many	TRBV20-1	.	TRBJ2-7	TGCAGTGTTCGACCTTGGGCCTACGAGCAGTACTTC	CSVRPWAYEQYF
.	TRBV20-1	TRBD2	TRBJ2-1	TGCAGTGCTAGAATTAGCGGGAGAGATTACAATGAGCAGTTCTTC	CSARISGRDYNEQFF
few	TRBV27	.	TRBJ1-3	TGTGCCAGCAGTTTTCATGGACAAAGGGGGAACACCATATATTTT	CASSFHGQRGNTIYF
few	TRBV7-2	TRBD2	TRBJ2-7	TGTGCCAGCAGCTTTGCTAGCGGGGGCACCTACGAGCAGTACTTC	CASSFASGGTYEQYF
few	TRBV9	TRBD1	TRBJ2-3	TGTGCCAGCAGCTGGCAGGGACAGGGAAGAGATACGCAGTATTTT	CASSWQGQGRDTQYF
.	TRBV6-1	TRBD1	TRBJ1-5	TGTGCCAGCAGCCCCGACAGGGCGCGCAATCAGCCCCAGCATTTT	CASSPDRARNQPQHF
.	TRBV5-1	TRBD2	TRBJ2-1	TGCGCCAGCAGCCTGGGGCCAGCGGGAGATGGGGAGCAGTTCTTC	CASSLGPAGDGEQFF
.	TRBV12-3/TRBV12-4	.	TRBJ2-6	TGTGCCAGCAGTCATCTAGCTGGGGCCAACGTCCTGACTTTC	CASSHLAGANVLTF
.	TRBV7-9	TRBD1	TRBJ2-7	TGTGCCAGCAGCCCCGGGACAGCATACTACGAGCAGTACTTC	CASSPGTAYYEQYF
.	TRBV7-7	.	TRBJ1-5	TGTGCCAGCAGCTTAACTCTCCCGGGGCATCAGCCCCAGCATTTT	CASSLTLPGHQPQHF
few	TRBV27	.	TRBJ2-7	TGTGCCAGCAGGCGGGCAGGGAATATCAACGAGCAGTACTTC	CASRRAGNINEQYF
few	TRBV27	.	TRBJ2-1	TGTGCCAGCAGTTTACAGTTAGACAAGCGGCAGGAGCAGTTCTTC	CASSLQLDKRQEQFF
few	TRBV29-1	TRBD2	TRBJ2-2	TGCAGCGTTCCCGGGACTAGCGGGAGGGACACCGGGGAGCTGTTTTTT	CSVPGTSGRDTGELFF
many	TRBV12-3/TRBV12-4	TRBD2	TRBJ2-5	TGTGCCAGCAGTTTTTGGCTGCGGGGCGGGAGCGAGACCCAGTACTTC	CASSFWLRGGSETQYF
.	TRBV28	.	TRBJ2-1	TGTGCCAGCAGTTTAAGGCCGGCGGGACTGTCCTACAATGAGCAGTTCTTC	CASSLRPAGLSYNEQFF
many	TRBV9	.	TRBJ1-5	TGTGCCAGCAGCGTAGACGACCGAGGAGTACCCCAGCATTTT	CASSVDDRGVPQHF
.	TRBV27	TRBD1	TRBJ2-3	TGTGCCAGCAGTCGACAGGGGGCCAGAGATACGCAGTATTTT	CASSRQGARDTQYF
.	TRBV6-5	TRBD2	TRBJ2-2	TGTGCCAGCGGACCCAGCGGCGGGAGGGCCCGGACCGGGGAGCTGTTTTTT	CASGPSGGRARTGELFF
.	TRBV28	.	TRBJ1-5	TGTGCCAGCAGTTTAGGGGCCGAGGGAGAATCCGGGGATCAGCCCCAGCATTTT	CASSLGAEGESGDQPQHF
few	TRBV29-1	.	TRBJ2-2	TGCAGCGTTGAAGACGTGGGACGGAACACCGGGGAGCTGTTTTTT	CSVEDVGRNTGELFF
.	TRBV18	.	TRBJ1-1	TGTGCCAGCTCACCCCTGAGGGCACCGGAGGACACTGAAGCTTTCTTT	CASSPLRAPEDTEAFF
many	TRBV4-1	TRBD1	TRBJ1-5	TGCGCCAGCAGCCAAGGGGACAGGGGGATTTATAGCAATCAGCCCCAGCATTTT	CASSQGDRGIYSNQPQHF
many	TRBV7-3	.	TRBJ2-2	TGTGCCAGCAGCTTAATGCAAGGCACCGGGGAGCTGTTTTTT	CASSLMQGTGELFF
.	TRBV5-1	TRBD2	TRBJ2-5	TGCGCCAGCAGCTTGGGACCCACTAGCGGGACTCAGGAGAAGACCCAGTACTTC	CASSLGPTSGTQEKTQYF
.	TRBV6-5	.	TRBJ2-7	TGTGCCAGCAGCCAAAAGCCATCGACGGTTGGCGAGCAGTACTTC	CASSQKPSTVGEQYF
.	TRBV2	TRBD2	TRBJ2-7	TGTGCCAGCAGTGCCTGGGGGGGGGCCTACGAGCAGTACTTC	CASSAWGGAYEQYF
few	TRBV29-1	.	TRBJ1-2	TGCAGCGTTCAGGGGTCGTTTGACTATGGCTACACCTTC	CSVQGSFDYGYTF
.	TRBV10-3	.	TRBJ2-3	TGTGCCATCAGTGACCAGCGGGCGGGAAGTGAAGATACGCAGTATTTT	CAISDQRAGSEDTQYF
.	TRBV12-3/TRBV12-4	.	TRBJ2-1	TGTGCCAGCAGTATGTGGGGGGGGCTCTACAATGAGCAGTTCTTC	CASSMWGGLYNEQFF
many	TRBV7-2	.	TRBJ2-5	TGTGCCAGCAGCTTAGATCCGGGAATGGGCGAGACCCAGTACTTC	CASSLDPGMGETQYF
many	TRBV12-3/TRBV12-4	TRBD1	TRBJ2-7	TGTGCCAGCAGTTCCCGGGACAGGGGCGACGAGCAGTACTTC	CASSSRDRGDEQYF
few	TRBV16	.	TRBJ2-1	TGTGCCAGCAGTCTCCGGCGGGGGCTAGCGATCCGGGGTGAGCAGTTCTTC	CASSLRRGLAIRGEQFF
few	TRBV7-3	.	TRBJ2-7	TGTGCCAGCAGCTTCCGAGCTGGGGAAGGCGACTACGAGCAGTACTTC	CASSFRAGEGDYEQYF
few	TRBV6-1	TRBD1	TRBJ2-7	TGTGCCAGCAGTGAGGGACAGGGGTTCGACGAGCAGTACTTC	CASSEGQGFDEQYF
many	TRBV28	TRBD2	TRBJ2-5	TGTGCCAGCAGTTTATGGGGGACTAGCGGGTCGCCCGACCAGTACTTC	CASSLWGTSGSPDQYF
few	TRBV7-9	.	TRBJ2-1	TGTGCCAGCACCTCCCTTGGTGGATACAATGAGCAGTTCTTC	CASTSLGGYNEQFF
few	TRBV28	.	TRBJ1-1	TGTGCCAGCATGACCAGGAGAGTAAACACTGAAGCTTTCTTT	CASMTRRVNTEAFF
few	TRBV11-2	.	TRBJ2-5	TGTGCCAGCAGCTCTCGACTCGGTAGGGGGTGGGAGACCCAGTACTTC	CASSSRLGRGWETQYF
.	TRBV4-3	.	TRBJ2-1	TGCGCCAGCAGCCGGGAAGGGGGGGAGCAGTTCTTC	CASSREGGEQFF
.	TRBV20-1	TRBD2	TRBJ2-2	TGCAGTGCTAGGAGCCTAGCGGGAGTAAAAACCGGGGAGCTGTTTTTT	CSARSLAGVKTGELFF
.	TRBV20-1	.	TRBJ2-4	TGCAGTGCCGACCCGAACGGGGGACCCAAAAACATTCAGTACTTC	CSADPNGGPKNIQYF
many	TRBV11-2	TRBD2	TRBJ2-1	TGTGCCAGCAGCTGGGGGGGGAGCTCCTACAATGAGCAGTTCTTC	CASSWGGSSYNEQFF
many	TRBV24-1	.	TRBJ2-2	TGTGCCACCAGTGATTGGATGACAGGAGTCACCGGGGAGCTGTTTTTT	CATSDWMTGVTGELFF
few	TRBV4-3	.	TRBJ2-6	TGCGCCAGCAGCCGCTTGAGGGCCCTCTCTGGGGCCAACGTCCTGACTTTC	CASSRLRALSGANVLTF
many	TRBV25-1	.	TRBJ2-1	TGTGCCAGCAGGGGAGCCTACAATGAGCAGTTCTTC	CASRGAYNEQFF
.	TRBV6-5	TRBD1	TRBJ2-2	TGTGCCAGCAGGTTGACAGGGCGGGACACCGGGGAGCTGTTTTTT	CASRLTGRDTGELFF
.	TRBV12-3/TRBV12-4	.	TRBJ2-1	TGTGCCAGCAGTCCACGACTAAGCCGCAGTGAGCAGTTCTTC	CASSPRLSRSEQFF
.	TRBV20-1	.	TRBJ1-3	TGCAGTGCTAGAGGGAGGGGATACACCATATATTTT	CSARGRGYTIYF
many	TRBV2	TRBD2	TRBJ2-7	TGTGCCAGCAGTGAAGCGGAACTAGCGAGCTTCTACGAGCAGTACTTC	CASSEAELASFYEQYF